This TCR beta chain stems from a study of T cells of healthy individuals. Each CDR3 protein gets one entry after TCRdb re-called the 5' RACE reads with MiXCR. The sample has about 96,000 distinct CDR3 sequences; 17% are singletons. CDR1 and CDR2 from the germline V gene are DFQATT and SNEGSKA (reference sequence). The CDR3 sequence is 9 residues long. Trimming stripped 3 bases from V and 10 bases from J, with 6 bases between. This sequence was found in a human donor in good health. The J gene is TRBJ2-5, the V gene TRBV20-1; D gene unclear. CDR3: CSASQDQYF. As DNA, the CDR3 is TGCAGTGCTAGTCAGGACCAGTACTTC.